A selection of T cell receptor beta chains follows, all from one sample in a study of T cell clonotyping in hematopoietic cell transplantation. The repertoire was sequenced with immunoSEQ multiplex PCR; TCRdb's copy has only in-frame clones and lacks some. The repertoire includes 55,000 to 70,000 clones, 94% of them detected once, and around 1.6% sits in the top ten. The sample taken for sequencing was peripheral blood mononuclear cells. The receptors originated from a man in his fifties or sixties in good health. Some clones in this sample may be carry-over from other donors' samples. Each CDR3 is given with its conserved first and last residue. D genes are given only for firm matches. Not all rows give a size; the values are once, few, many and, for expanded clones, a class.

J gene: TRBJ1-1; V gene: TRBV7-6; clone size: -; D gene: -; CDR3 protein: CASSLDMLNTEAFF; CDR3 DNA: TGTGCCAGCAGCTTAGATATGTTGAACACTGAAGCTTTCTTT
J gene: TRBJ2-6; V gene: TRBV6-1; clone size: -; D gene: TRBD1; CDR3 protein: CASRETGGQWANVLTF; CDR3 DNA: TGTGCCAGCAGAGAAACAGGGGGGCAATGGGCCAACGTCCTGACTTTC
J gene: TRBJ2-5; V gene: TRBV28; clone size: -; D gene: -; CDR3 protein: CASSSGRRETQYF; CDR3 DNA: TGTGCCAGCAGTTCCGGGCGCCGTGAGACCCAGTACTTC
J gene: TRBJ2-7; V gene: TRBV28; clone size: once; D gene: -; CDR3 protein: CASRSSYEQYF; CDR3 DNA: TGTGCCAGCAGGAGCTCCTACGAGCAGTACTTC
J gene: TRBJ2-5; V gene: TRBV4-1; clone size: -; D gene: TRBD2; CDR3 protein: CASSQDELAGNGNQETQYF; CDR3 DNA: TGCGCCAGCAGCCAAGATGAACTAGCGGGAAACGGGAACCAAGAGACCCAGTACTTC
J gene: TRBJ1-3; V gene: TRBV10-1; clone size: few; D gene: -; CDR3 protein: CASRYFGNTIYF; CDR3 DNA: TGCGCCAGCAGATATTTCGGAAACACCATATATTTT
J gene: TRBJ2-3; V gene: TRBV9; clone size: -; D gene: -; CDR3 protein: CASSGAVTDTQYF; CDR3 DNA: TGTGCCAGCAGTGGGGCTGTCACAGATACGCAGTATTTT
J gene: TRBJ1-5; V gene: TRBV7-7; clone size: -; D gene: TRBD1; CDR3 protein: CASSPRDRKIRSNQPQHF; CDR3 DNA: TGTGCTAGCAGCCCCCGGGACAGGAAGATAAGGAGCAATCAGCCCCAGCATTTT
J gene: TRBJ2-5; V gene: TRBV7-2; clone size: -; D gene: TRBD2; CDR3 protein: CASSSQRLAGGRETQYF; CDR3 DNA: TGTGCCAGCAGCTCCCAAAGACTAGCGGGGGGCCGAGAGACCCAGTACTTC
J gene: TRBJ1-1; V gene: TRBV9; clone size: -; D gene: -; CDR3 protein: CASSVEPRAEAFF; CDR3 DNA: TGTGCCAGCAGCGTAGAGCCGAGGGCTGAAGCTTTCTTT
J gene: TRBJ1-5; V gene: TRBV29-1; clone size: -; D gene: -; CDR3 protein: CSHKRGDPSNQPQHF; CDR3 DNA: TGCAGCCACAAAAGGGGGGACCCTAGCAATCAGCCCCAGCATTTT
J gene: TRBJ2-3; V gene: TRBV9; clone size: -; D gene: TRBD1; CDR3 protein: CASSVSGSGAGGDTQYF; CDR3 DNA: TGTGCCAGCAGCGTTTCGGGAAGTGGCGCAGGGGGAGATACGCAGTATTTT
J gene: TRBJ1-6; V gene: TRBV15; clone size: -; D gene: TRBD1; CDR3 protein: CATKWTGRSSYNSPLHF; CDR3 DNA: TGTGCCACCAAGTGGACAGGGCGAAGCTCCTATAATTCACCCCTCCACTTT
J gene: TRBJ2-5; V gene: TRBV11-3; clone size: -; D gene: -; CDR3 protein: CASSFGGEETQYF; CDR3 DNA: TGTGCCAGCAGCTTTGGGGGAGAAGAGACCCAGTACTTC
J gene: TRBJ2-1; V gene: TRBV28; clone size: -; D gene: TRBD2; CDR3 protein: CASSLGLAGVASYNEQFF; CDR3 DNA: TGTGCCAGCAGTTTGGGACTAGCGGGAGTAGCGTCCTACAATGAGCAGTTCTTC
J gene: TRBJ2-2; V gene: TRBV5-1; clone size: once; D gene: -; CDR3 protein: CASSLTGGIGELFF; CDR3 DNA: TGCGCCAGCAGCCTAACTGGGGGGATCGGGGAGCTGTTTTTT
J gene: TRBJ2-7; V gene: TRBV7-8; clone size: -; D gene: TRBD1; CDR3 protein: CASSPWDRGGEQYF; CDR3 DNA: TGTGCCAGCAGCCCTTGGGACAGGGGTGGCGAGCAGTACTTC
J gene: TRBJ2-7; V gene: TRBV9; clone size: -; D gene: TRBD2; CDR3 protein: CASSVTSGGDEQYF; CDR3 DNA: TGTGCCAGCAGCGTAACTAGCGGCGGAGACGAGCAGTACTTC
J gene: TRBJ2-7; V gene: TRBV18; clone size: -; D gene: -; CDR3 protein: CASSLRGPPYEQYF; CDR3 DNA: TGTGCCAGCTCACTCCGAGGGCCCCCCTACGAGCAGTACTTC
J gene: TRBJ1-4; V gene: TRBV6-1; clone size: -; D gene: -; CDR3 protein: CASSEASQATNEKLFF; CDR3 DNA: TGTGCCAGCAGTGAAGCCTCGCAAGCGACTAATGAAAAACTGTTTTTT
J gene: TRBJ2-5; V gene: TRBV5-1; clone size: once; D gene: TRBD2; CDR3 protein: CASSLELAGGIQETQYF; CDR3 DNA: TGCGCCAGCAGCTTGGAACTAGCGGGGGGGATCCAAGAGACCCAGTACTTC
J gene: TRBJ2-6; V gene: TRBV19; clone size: -; D gene: TRBD2; CDR3 protein: CASRGGSSGANVLTF; CDR3 DNA: TGTGCCAGTAGGGGAGGGAGCTCTGGGGCCAACGTCCTGACTTTC
J gene: TRBJ2-7; V gene: TRBV6-5; clone size: -; D gene: TRBD1; CDR3 protein: CASNEGTGSYEQYF; CDR3 DNA: TGTGCCAGCAACGAAGGGACAGGCTCCTACGAGCAGTACTTC
J gene: TRBJ2-6; V gene: TRBV27; clone size: -; D gene: -; CDR3 protein: CASSSLSGANVLTF; CDR3 DNA: TGTGCCAGCAGTTCCCTTTCTGGGGCCAACGTCCTGACTTTC
J gene: TRBJ1-4; V gene: TRBV11-2; clone size: once; D gene: -; CDR3 protein: CASSLVEEKLFF; CDR3 DNA: TGTGCCAGCAGCTTAGTTGAAGAAAAACTGTTTTTT
J gene: TRBJ2-7; V gene: TRBV5-4; clone size: -; D gene: -; CDR3 protein: CASSLEHYEQYF; CDR3 DNA: TGTGCCAGCAGCTTGGAGCACTACGAGCAGTACTTC
J gene: TRBJ2-1; V gene: TRBV15; clone size: -; D gene: TRBD2; CDR3 protein: CATSRAASGHEQFF; CDR3 DNA: TGTGCCACCAGCAGAGCGGCTAGCGGGCATGAGCAGTTCTTC